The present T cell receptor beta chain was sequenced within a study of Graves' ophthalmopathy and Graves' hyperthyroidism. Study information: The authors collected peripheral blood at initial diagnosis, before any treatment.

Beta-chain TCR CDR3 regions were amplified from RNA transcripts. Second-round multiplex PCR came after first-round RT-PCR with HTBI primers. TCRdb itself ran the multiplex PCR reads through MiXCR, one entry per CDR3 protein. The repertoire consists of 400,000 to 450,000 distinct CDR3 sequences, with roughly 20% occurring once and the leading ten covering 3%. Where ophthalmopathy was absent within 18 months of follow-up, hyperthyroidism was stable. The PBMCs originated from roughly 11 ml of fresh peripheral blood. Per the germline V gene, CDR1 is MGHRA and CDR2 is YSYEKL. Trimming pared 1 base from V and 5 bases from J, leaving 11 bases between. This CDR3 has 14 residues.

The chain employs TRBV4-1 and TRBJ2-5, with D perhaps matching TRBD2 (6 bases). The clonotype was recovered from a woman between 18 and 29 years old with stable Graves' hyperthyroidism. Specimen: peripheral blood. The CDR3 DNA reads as TGCGCCAGCAGCCAAGGAGGGAGCGGGGAGACCCAGTACTTC. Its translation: CASSQGGSGETQYF.